These 29 T cell receptor beta chains came from one sample sequenced in a study of blood T cell repertoires in COVID-19 (dated by TCRdb to about 2020). The library was built by means of the immunoSEQ multiplex PCR assay. Held by TCRdb, this immuneACCESS table contains in-frame sequences only and omits some clones. Under half of the omission traces to an unresolved V gene where checked; the cause of the rest is unknown. Present in this sample are 440,000 or so clones, 70% to 90% of which were seen just once. About 1.4% of the sample lies in the top ten. The source material was peripheral blood. Source of these receptors: a middle-aged woman with COVID-19, enrolled during active disease.

This chain uses TRBV11-2 with TRBJ2-7, with 7 bases lining up with TRBD1. Germline CDR1 SGHAT, CDR2 FQNNGV. The CDR3 is 14 amino acids. V lost 4 bases to trimming and J lost 0 bases; unmatched junction nucleotides: 3. The CDR3 sequence is CASSSYRGSYEQYF. In DNA form, the CDR3 reads TGTGCCAGCAGCTCCTACAGGGGCTCCTACGAGCAGTACTTC.

The gene calls are TRBV19 and TRBJ1-1; possible D gene TRBD1, 5 bases. V lost 2 bases and J lost 1, with 11 bases in between. This CDR3 has 15 residues. Germline lookup yields CDR1 LNHDA and CDR2 SQIVND (reference sequence). The CDR3 sequence is CASSIPAGGNTEAFF. The CDR3 nucleotides read TGTGCCAGTAGTATACCCGCCGGGGGGAACACTGAAGCTTTCTTT. The whole variable domain, remainder taken from reference TRBV19 and TRBJ1-1, is DGGITQSPKYLFRKEGQNVTLSCEQNLNHDAMYWYRQDPGQGLRLIYYSQIVNDFQKGDIAEGYSVSREKKESFPLTVTSAQKNPTAFYLCASSIPAGGNTEAFFGQGTRLTVV.

V usage is TRBV19 and J usage is TRBJ1-2; D not certain. The germline V gene has CDR1 LNHDA and CDR2 SQIVND (reference sequence). The CDR3 sequence is 16 residues long. Trimming shortened V by 3 bases and J by 8 bases, and 22 bases separated the two germline ends. The CDR3 loop reads CASSMQEGVQFWGYTF. The CDR3 coding sequence is TGTGCCAGTAGTATGCAAGAAGGTGTACAGTTCTGGGGCTACACCTTC.

The chain uses TRBV7-9 and TRBJ2-1; 8 bases match TRBD2. J gave up 0 bases and V 5 bases, and 6 bases lay outside the gene matches. This CDR3 has 16 residues. The germline V gene has CDR1 SEHNR and CDR2 FQNEAQ (reference sequence). CDR3 loop: CASSPIAGSSYNEQFF. Written as DNA, the CDR3 is TGTGCCAGCAGCCCGATAGCGGGAAGCTCCTACAATGAGCAGTTCTTC.

The CDR3 DNA follows: TGCAGCGTTGACCCGACAGGGCGTCAAGAGACCCAGTACTTC. Translation gives CSVDPTGRQETQYF. The chain has TRBV29-1 and TRBJ2-5; 7 positions match TRBD1. The CDR3 spans 14 residues. Germline CDR1 reads SQVTM; CDR2 reads ANQGSEA. V lost 3 bases, J lost 2 bases, and 6 bases stayed unmatched.

The V call is TRBV27, the J call TRBJ1-1; D perhaps matches TRBD1 (5 bases). V was trimmed by 1 base and J by 6 bases, leaving 15 bases between them. Germline CDR1 is MNHEY and CDR2 is SMNVEV (reference sequence). The CDR3 is 15 amino acids. The CDR3 here is CASSLFGREVAEAFF. CDR3 nucleotide sequence: TGTGCCAGCAGTTTATTTGGCAGGGAGGTCGCTGAAGCTTTCTTT.

The chain links TRBV5-1 to TRBJ2-3; 9 bases match TRBD1. CDR1 is SGHRS, CDR2 YFSETQ, per germline. The CDR3 length is 14 residues. V lost 4 bases to trimming and J lost 5 bases; unmatched junction nucleotides: 5. The CDR3 bases are TGCGCCAGCAGCCACCCGGACAGGGGAGATACGCAGTATTTT. Residues: CASSHPDRGDTQYF.

The chain combines TRBV30 with TRBJ2-3; 8 bases line up with TRBD2. V shed 8 bases and J 1 base; nucleotides not matched to a gene: 2. Per germline, CDR1 GTSNPN and CDR2 SVGIG (reference sequence). The CDR3 consists of 12 residues. CDR3 loop: CARAGGTDTQYF. The CDR3 DNA sequence: TGTGCCAGAGCGGGAGGCACAGATACGCAGTATTTT.

This chain uses TRBV7-2 with TRBJ2-7, with 7 bases that match TRBD1. J was trimmed by 5 bases and V by 5 bases; bases with no gene match: 9. Germline loops: CDR1 SGHTA, CDR2 FQGNSA. This CDR3 region has 14 residues. The CDR3 nucleotides read TGTGCCAGCAGCGCCGACAGGGATTTCCACGAGCAGTACTTC. Translated, it gives CASSADRDFHEQYF.

In its sample, this clone was seen a few times. This chain uses TRBV7-2 with TRBJ2-3; weak D call: TRBD2 (6 bases). CDR1 SGHTA and CDR2 FQGNSA come from the germline V gene. V lost 5 bases and J lost 2, with 14 bases in between. This CDR3 has 15 residues. The CDR3 bases are TGTGCCAGCAGCATTCGTCCGGGGGACACAGATACGCAGTATTTT. As protein: CASSIRPGDTDTQYF.

This clone came up once. J is TRBJ2-5 and V is TRBV6-2 or TRBV6-3; 10 bases are a match to TRBD1. CDR1 is MNHEY and CDR2 is SVGEGT in the germline V gene. J gave up 7 bases and V 6 bases, and 8 bases lay outside the gene matches. This CDR3 spans 14 amino acids. The CDR3 is CASSRQGARGTQYF. The CDR3 bases are TGTGCCAGCAGCCGACAGGGGGCGCGTGGGACCCAGTACTTC.

The gene calls are TRBV5-1 and TRBJ2-5, with D unclear. Germline V gene data show CDR1 as SGHRS and CDR2 as YFSETQ. The CDR3 contains 14 residues. Trimming removed 4 bases from V and 1 base from J, with 11 bases in between. Here the CDR3 reads CASSEIAGQETQYF. The CDR3 nucleotides are TGCGCCAGCAGCGAGATAGCTGGCCAAGAGACCCAGTACTTC. The variable domain in full, completed from reference TRBV5-1 and TRBJ2-5, reads KAGVTQTPRYLIKTRGQQVTLSCSPISGHRSVSWYQQTPGQGLQFLFEYFSETQRNKGNFPGRFSGRQFSNSRSEMNVSTLELGDSALYLCASSEIAGQETQYFGPGTRLLVL.

The chain recombines TRBV28 with TRBJ1-2; D remains unclear. V lost 10 bases to trimming and J lost 2 bases, with 11 bases between them. Germline-derived CDR1 and CDR2 are MDHEN and SYDVKM. The CDR3 runs to 12 residues. The CDR3 bases are TGTGCCACAAGCCGATCGAACTATGGCTACACCTTC. As protein: CATSRSNYGYTF.

Notes on this clone: Possible read error: a much larger clone is one base away. The chain carries TRBV21-1 and TRBJ1-5; the DNA was not compared with TRBD1, the D call given in the table. TRBV21-1 is termed a pseudogene. The CDR3 covers 13 residues. The CDR3, as DNA: TGTGCCAGCAGCCGGCAGGGCAATCAGCCCCAGCATTTT. This codes for CASSRQGNQPQHF.

A note on this clone: This same CDR3 is encoded by further DNA sequences in the sample. V and J are TRBV2 and TRBJ1-1, with D possibly matching TRBD1 (6 bases). Germline loops: CDR1 SNHLY, CDR2 FYNNEI. The CDR3 consists of 13 residues. Trimming pared 6 bases from V and 0 bases from J, leaving 8 bases between. The CDR3, as DNA: TGTGCCAGCAGCGACAGGCTGAACACTGAAGCTTTCTTT. Amino acid sequence: CASSDRLNTEAFF.

The rearrangement joins TRBV7-6 to TRBJ1-2, with D possibly matching TRBD1 (6 bases). The CDR3 covers 17 residues. Germline V lookup: CDR1 SGHVS, CDR2 FNYEAQ. V lost 3 bases, J lost 2 bases, and 19 bases lay in between. DNA for the CDR3: TGTGCCAGCAGCTTTGAGTACACCGGGACATTAAACTATGGCTACACCTTC. It encodes CASSFEYTGTLNYGYTF.

The chain recombines TRBV27 with TRBJ2-2; unclear D gene. The CDR3 covers 16 residues. V dropped 0 bases and J dropped 2 bases, with 10 bases sitting between them. Germline CDR1 and CDR2: MNHEY and SMNVEV (reference sequence). The CDR3 sequence: CASSLSGPPNTGELFF. The CDR3 DNA sequence: TGTGCCAGCAGTTTATCTGGCCCCCCCAACACCGGGGAGCTGTTTTTT.

The chain couples TRBV4-3 to TRBJ2-7; 7 nucleotides match TRBD2. The CDR3 sequence is 15 residues long. With 1 base clipped from V and 0 bases from J, the junction kept 3 bases outside the gene matches. CDR1 LGHNA and CDR2 YSLEER come from the germline V gene. The CDR3 loop is CASSQASGLSYEQYF. CDR3 nucleotide sequence: TGCGCCAGCAGCCAAGCTAGCGGACTCTCCTACGAGCAGTACTTC.

The V call is TRBV28, the J call TRBJ1-1; 8 positions match TRBD1. CDR3 length equals 15 residues. V was pared by 3 bases and J by 5 bases, with 8 bases of the junction left unmatched. Germline values: CDR1 MDHEN, CDR2 SYDVKM. The CDR3 coding sequence is TGTGCCAGCAGTTTCCTGGACAGGGAGGGTACTGAAGCTTTCTTT. Translating gives CASSFLDREGTEAFF.

This chain joins TRBV7-9 and TRBJ2-1; possibly TRBD1 for D (6 bases). The CDR3 sequence is 11 residues long. Germline V gene data show CDR1 as SEHNR and CDR2 as FQNEAQ (reference sequence). Deletions cut 5 bases from V and 15 bases from J, with 14 bases between. CDR3 DNA sequence: TGTGCCAGCAGCAGACAGGTAAAAACGTTCTTC. It yields the protein CASSRQVKTFF.

This clone was recorded a few times. The V call is TRBV21-1, the J call TRBJ1-2. TRBV21-1 is deemed a pseudogene. The CDR3 length is 14 residues. The CDR3 loop is CASSLHSGLEGYTF. Written as DNA, the CDR3 is TGTGCCAGCAGCTTACATTCCGGACTAGAGGGCTACACCTTC.

This clone was seen just once. The rearrangement links TRBV2 to TRBJ1-5, with TRBD1 matching over 9 bases. The germline V gene has CDR1 SNHLY and CDR2 FYNNEI. V lost 4 bases, J lost 3 bases, and 4 bases stayed unmatched. This CDR3 spans 15 amino acids. The DNA for the CDR3 is TGTGCCAGCAGTGTTACAGGGGGCCCCAATCAGCCCCAGCATTTT. The encoded protein is CASSVTGGPNQPQHF.

J is TRBJ1-3 and V is TRBV29-1, with D perhaps TRBD1 (6 bases). The V end lost 3 bases, the J end lost 6 bases, and 9 bases lay between the germline ends. Germline CDR1 is SQVTM and CDR2 is ANQGSEA. The CDR3 has 12 amino acids. The CDR3 sequence: CSVDEGENTIYF. CDR3 DNA sequence: TGCAGCGTTGATGAGGGGGAAAACACCATATATTTT.

This chain joins TRBV7-9 and TRBJ1-4; D is undetermined. This CDR3 is 15 amino acids long. Germline-derived CDR1 and CDR2 are SEHNR and FQNEAQ (reference sequence). Trimming removed 1 base at V and 0 bases at J, with 6 bases between. The CDR3 loop is CASSLGPATNEKLFF. CDR3 in DNA: TGTGCCAGCAGCTTAGGTCCAGCAACTAATGAAAAACTGTTTTTT.

This sequence joins TRBV28 and TRBJ2-7, with a weak D call TRBD1 (5 bases). The germline gives CDR1 MDHEN, CDR2 SYDVKM. The CDR3 has 18 amino acids. Between the trimmed V and J ends, which lost 2 bases and 9 bases, there was a span of 29 bases. The CDR3 bases are TGTGCCAGCAGTTTACCCCGGTCCAAATACCAGATCAATCAGGGGCAGTACTTC. This sequence encodes CASSLPRSKYQINQGQYF.

V usage is TRBV9 and J usage is TRBJ1-2; D gene ambiguous. Germline V gene lookup returns CDR1 SGDLS and CDR2 YYNGEE. V lost 3 bases to trimming and J lost 8 bases, with 17 bases between them. The CDR3 has 14 residues. The CDR3 is CASSAEGSREGYTF. As DNA, the CDR3 is TGTGCCAGCAGCGCGGAAGGGTCACGGGAAGGCTACACCTTC.

The chain joins TRBV27 to TRBJ1-5, with D unresolved. Germline V gives CDR1 MNHEY, CDR2 SMNVEV (reference sequence). Trimming cost V 4 bases and J 0 bases, with 10 bases left between them. CDR3 length: 15 amino acids. Here the CDR3 reads CASSYSRYSNQPQHF. The CDR3 DNA reads as TGTGCCAGCAGTTACAGCAGATATAGCAATCAGCCCCAGCATTTT.

The chain recombines TRBV27 with TRBJ2-3; D is perhaps TRBD2 (6 bases). CDR3 length: 15 residues. V gave up 3 bases and J gave up 1 base, with 11 bases separating them. Germline CDR1 reads MNHEY; CDR2 reads SMNVEV (reference sequence). The DNA of the CDR3 is TGTGCCAGCAGTTTCGGTGTAGCGGGCACAGATACGCAGTATTTT. Amino acid sequence: CASSFGVAGTDTQYF.

This clone was recorded once. V gene TRBV6-5 combines with J gene TRBJ1-2; 7 nucleotides match TRBD1. This CDR3 comprises 14 residues. CDR1 is MNHEY, CDR2 SVGAGI, per germline. J gave up 4 bases and V 2 bases, and 4 bases lay outside the gene matches. The CDR3 DNA is TGTGCCAGCAGTTACGAGGGGGCGCCCTATGGCTACACCTTC. Its protein product is CASSYEGAPYGYTF.